This TCR beta chain was captured by sequencing in a study of T cell responses to AZD1222 COVID-19 vaccine. Regarding the study as a whole: The peak T cell response came first, and repertoires were sampled only after it.

The CDR3 is 14 amino acids. Assay: immunoSEQ multiplex PCR; the TCRdb copy retains only in-frame clones and omits some. The sample lists approximately 170,000 clones; approximately 90% were seen once. This clone was observed a handful of times. Its antigen is unidentified. The source material was peripheral blood, sampled on day 0 of AZD1222 vaccination. This clonotype was obtained from an adult in good health. V usage is TRBV21-1 and J usage is TRBJ1-1. TRBV21-1 is a listed pseudogene. The CDR3 spells CATPLNEGKTEAFF. CDR3 DNA: TGTGCCACCCCTCTGAACGAAGGGAAGACTGAAGCTTTCTTT.